This T cell receptor (beta chain) derives from a study of blood T cell repertoires in COVID-19. In terms of age and location, participants ranged from roughly 18 to 90 years and lived in fewer than 30 US areas. Participants reported their clinical history, and cohort assignment relied on those reports. This clone was seen a single time. From germline, CDR1 is SGDLS and CDR2 YYNGEE. V shed 0 bases, J shed 6 bases, and the junction held 3 bases outside the gene matches. The CDR3 spans 16 residues. TCRdb's copy holds only in-frame clones and misses some; the assay was immunoSEQ multiplex PCR. The sample gives more than 200,000 clones, roughly 87% of which show up once; 10% to 14% is in the top ten.

What was sequenced was PBMCs or T cells enriched from blood (not recorded which). The chain is built from TRBV9 and TRBJ2-1, with 13 bases matching TRBD2. The sequence was obtained from a man between 25 and 39 years old who had recovered from COVID-19. The CDR3 here is CASSVALAGGANEQFF. The CDR3 DNA is TGTGCCAGCAGCGTAGCACTAGCGGGGGGGGCCAATGAGCAGTTCTTC.